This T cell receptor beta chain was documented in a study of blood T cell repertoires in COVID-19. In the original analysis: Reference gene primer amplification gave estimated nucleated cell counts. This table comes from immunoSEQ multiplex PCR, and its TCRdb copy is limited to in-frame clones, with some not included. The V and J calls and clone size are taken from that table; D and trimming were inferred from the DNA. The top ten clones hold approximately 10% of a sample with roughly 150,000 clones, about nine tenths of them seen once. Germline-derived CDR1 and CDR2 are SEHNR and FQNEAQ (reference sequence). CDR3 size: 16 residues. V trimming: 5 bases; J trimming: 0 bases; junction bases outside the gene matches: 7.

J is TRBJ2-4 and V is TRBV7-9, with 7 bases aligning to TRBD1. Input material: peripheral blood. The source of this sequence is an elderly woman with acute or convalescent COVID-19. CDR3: CASSITGAGAKNIQYF. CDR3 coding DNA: TGTGCCAGCAGCATAACAGGGGCTGGAGCCAAAAACATTCAGTACTTC.